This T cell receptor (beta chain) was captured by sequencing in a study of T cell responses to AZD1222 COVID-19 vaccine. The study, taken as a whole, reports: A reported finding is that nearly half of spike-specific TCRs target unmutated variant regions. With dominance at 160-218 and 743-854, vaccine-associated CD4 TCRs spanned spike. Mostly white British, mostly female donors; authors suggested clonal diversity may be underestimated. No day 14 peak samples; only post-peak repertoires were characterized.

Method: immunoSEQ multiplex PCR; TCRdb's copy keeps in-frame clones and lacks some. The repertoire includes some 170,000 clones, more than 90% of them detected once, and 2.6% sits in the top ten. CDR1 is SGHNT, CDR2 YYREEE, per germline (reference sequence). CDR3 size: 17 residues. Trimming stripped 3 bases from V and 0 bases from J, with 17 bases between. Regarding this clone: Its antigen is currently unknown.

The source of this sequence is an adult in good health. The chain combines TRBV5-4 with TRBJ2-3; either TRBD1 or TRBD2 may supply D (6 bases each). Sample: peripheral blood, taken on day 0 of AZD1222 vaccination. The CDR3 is CASSSSLGGSSTDTQYF. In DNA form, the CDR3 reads TGTGCCAGCAGCTCAAGCCTAGGGGGGTCTAGCACAGATACGCAGTATTTT. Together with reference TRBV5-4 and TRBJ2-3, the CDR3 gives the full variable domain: ETGVTQSPTHLIKTRGQQVTLRCSSQSGHNTVSWYQQALGQGPQFIFQYYREEENGRGNFPPRFSGLQFPNYSSELNVNALELDDSALYLCASSSSLGGSSTDTQYFGPGTRLTVL.